The rows below give T cell receptor beta chains drawn from one sample of a study of blood T cell repertoires in COVID-19. Profiled with immunoSEQ multiplex PCR; TCRdb holds only in-frame clones, not every one. The sample records roughly 160,000 clones, 90% being singletons. The sequenced material came from peripheral blood. These receptors were taken from a man in his forties or fifties with acute or convalescent COVID-19. Both conserved end residues are part of each CDR3. The order of the fields is V gene, D gene, clone size, J gene, CDR3 DNA, CDR3 protein. D genes are given only for firm matches. Not every row has a clone size; where given, it reads once, few, many or a size class.

>TRBV24-1|.|.|TRBJ1-5
TGTGCCACCAGTGATCCCGATCAGCCCCAGCATTTT
CATSDPDQPQHF
>TRBV6-1|TRBD2|.|TRBJ2-3
TGTGCCAGCAGTGAAGAGGCCGCGCGGCGGGGGAGGAGAGATACGCAGTATTTT
CASSEEAARRGRRDTQYF
>TRBV4-1|.|.|TRBJ1-2
TGCGCCAGCAGCCTCGACACAACCTTCTATGGCTACACCTTC
CASSLDTTFYGYTF
>TRBV19|.|.|TRBJ1-1
TGTGCCACACACCCGAGGCAGGGAAGAACTGAAGCTTTCTTT
CATHPRQGRTEAFF
>TRBV9|.|.|TRBJ2-5
TGTGCCAGCAGCGTACGAGGAGGTATTGGCATTCAAGAGACCCAGTACTTC
CASSVRGGIGIQETQYF
>TRBV4-3|TRBD2|.|TRBJ2-1
TGCGCCAGCAGCCAGAGAATGTATAGCGGGGACAATGAGCAGTTCTTC
CASSQRMYSGDNEQFF
>TRBV27|TRBD2|.|TRBJ2-2
TGTGCCAGCAGTCCTGTAGCGGGAGGGGACACCGGGGAGCTGTTTTTT
CASSPVAGGDTGELFF
>TRBV9|.|.|TRBJ1-4
TGTGCCAGCAGCGTAGCCGATCGGACAGATCGATTTGAAAAACTGTTTTTT
CASSVADRTDRFEKLFF
>TRBV5-1|TRBD1|once|TRBJ2-2
TGCGCCAGCAGGGGACAGGCTGCGAACACCGGGGAGCTGTTTTTT
CASRGQAANTGELFF
>TRBV28|TRBD1|.|TRBJ1-1
TGTGCCAGCAGTATCAGGGGGGAGGCTTTCTTT
CASSIRGEAFF
>TRBV7-2|TRBD1|.|TRBJ2-5
TGTGCCAGCAGCTATTTACAGGGGTTCGAGACCCAGTACTTC
CASSYLQGFETQYF
>TRBV7-2|.|.|TRBJ1-5
TGTGCCAGCAGCCCGGGGGGGGCAGGGGGCAATCAGCCCCAGCATTTT
CASSPGGAGGNQPQHF
>TRBV30|TRBD1|.|TRBJ2-1
TGTGCCTGGGACAGGGGAACCCCCTGGGGGAATGAGCAGTTCTTC
CAWDRGTPWGNEQFF
>TRBV10-3|.|once|TRBJ1-1
TGTGCCATCAGTGACAGAAGTGGCACTGAAGCTTTCTTT
CAISDRSGTEAFF
>TRBV6-5|.|.|TRBJ2-7
TGTGCCAGCAGTTACCTGGCCCGGCGGGACGAGCAGTACTTC
CASSYLARRDEQYF
>TRBV6-2/TRBV6-3|.|.|TRBJ2-1
TGTGCCAGCAGCACTACAGGGGGGGGTGTCAATGAGCAGTTCTTC
CASSTTGGGVNEQFF
>TRBV5-1|TRBD1|once|TRBJ2-3
TGCGCCAGCAGCTCTCAGGGGGCTCACACAGATACGCAGTATTTT
CASSSQGAHTDTQYF
>TRBV7-3|.|.|TRBJ1-2
TGTGCCAGCAGAGCTTATGGGTCGGCCCCTGAGGAAAATGGCTACACCTTC
CASRAYGSAPEENGYTF
>TRBV7-2|TRBD2|.|TRBJ2-1
TGTGCCAGCAGCAAGACTAGCGGGAGAGCAAATGAGCAGTTCTTC
CASSKTSGRANEQFF
>TRBV28|TRBD2|.|TRBJ2-1
TGTGCCAGCAGTTCTCTTAGCGGGGCTTCCTACAATGAGCAGTTCTTC
CASSSLSGASYNEQFF
>TRBV30|.|.|TRBJ1-2
TGTGCCTGGAGCCGTTCGCCGGGATCGAGGGACTACACCTTC
CAWSRSPGSRDYTF
>TRBV6-4|TRBD1|once|TRBJ1-5
TGTGCCAGCAGTGAGGGGGACAGATTGTTTTATAGCAATCAGCCCCAGCATTTT
CASSEGDRLFYSNQPQHF
>TRBV18|.|.|TRBJ1-1
TGTGCCAGCTCACCATATCAGAGAGCAGGGTGGAACACTGAAGCTTTCTTT
CASSPYQRAGWNTEAFF
>TRBV28|TRBD2|.|TRBJ2-1
TGTGCCAGCAGTACCCCCGCGGCGGGAGGTGGCAATGAGCAGTTCTTC
CASSTPAAGGGNEQFF
>TRBV13|TRBD2|.|TRBJ2-3
TGTGCCAGCAGCTCGGGACCGCACGAAGGGAGCGGGAGAGATACTAGCACAGATACGCAGTATTTT
CASSSGPHEGSGRDTSTDTQYF
>TRBV5-1|.|once|TRBJ2-7
TGCGCCAGCAGCTTGGTTATTGAGGGTTCCTACGAGCAGTACTTC
CASSLVIEGSYEQYF
>TRBV5-1|TRBD2|.|TRBJ2-2
TGCGCCAGCAGCTCGGGACTAGCGGGCCGCCGGGGGACCGGGGAGCTGTTTTTT
CASSSGLAGRRGTGELFF
>TRBV10-3|TRBD1|.|TRBJ1-2
TGTGCCACCCAATACGCACAGGGGGTGAATGATGGCTACACCTTC
CATQYAQGVNDGYTF
>TRBV29-1|.|.|TRBJ2-3
TGCAGCGTTGAGACAGGTACTAGCACAGATACGCAGTATTTT
CSVETGTSTDTQYF
>TRBV10-2|TRBD2|.|TRBJ2-1
TGCGCCAGCGGAGGACTAGCGGGAGACAATGAGCAGTTCTTC
CASGGLAGDNEQFF
>TRBV11-3|TRBD2|once|TRBJ2-1
TGTGCCAGCAGCTTGGGGGGGACCAACAATGAGCAGTTCTTC
CASSLGGTNNEQFF
>TRBV11-2|TRBD1|few|TRBJ1-2
TGTGCCAGCAGCTTAGTTCCAGGGACAGGGGGGGACTATGGCTACACCTTC
CASSLVPGTGGDYGYTF
>TRBV28|.|.|TRBJ1-2
TGTGCCAGCAGTTTCCCGGAGGGATACTATGGCTACACCTTC
CASSFPEGYYGYTF